Listed below are T cell receptor beta chains from one sample, sequenced in a study of cytomegalovirus exposure and HLA in healthy donors. Assay used: immunoSEQ multiplex PCR; TCRdb lists only in-frame clones, some missing. The data hold about 160,000 clones, with about three quarters observed a single time. Material: PBMCs. Receptors originate from a man aged 18-30 years in good health and CMV-seropositive. Both conserved end residues are trimmed from each CDR3. The listing skips clone size in some rows; elsewhere it reads once, few, many or a size class.

>-|TRBV6-1|TRBJ1-5
ASSARGGLRGNQPQH
>-|TRBV30|TRBJ1-2
AWVVTGYGYT
>-|TRBV6-6|TRBJ1-5
ASSSSGQPQH
>-|TRBV7-3|TRBJ2-1
ASSLEGGSYNEQF
>-|TRBV6-5|TRBJ1-1
ASSMTENTEAF
>-|TRBV6-6|TRBJ1-1
ASSRGQGNTEAF
>-|TRBV2|TRBJ1-5
ASSRGHSNQPQH
>-|TRBV30|TRBJ1-5
AYDPGTRNQPQH
>-|TRBV6-5|TRBJ1-5
ASRRSGSSNQPQH
>-|TRBV19|TRBJ2-2
ASSLAGGNTGELF
>-|TRBV5-5|TRBJ2-1
ASRGGEIAYNEQF
>-|TRBV5-1|TRBJ1-2
ASSLEGQGTRGYT
>-|TRBV4-1|TRBJ1-1
ASSQDGDRGNTEAF
>-|TRBV7-2|TRBJ1-1
ASSLRGGQINTEAF
>-|TRBV7-6|TRBJ1-5
ASSPGEGGQPQH
>-|TRBV10-3|TRBJ2-5
AISEIRTGRPMETQY
>-|TRBV4-2|TRBJ1-1
ASSQDVTGTEAF
>-|TRBV6-5|TRBJ1-2
ASRDSSYGYT
>once|TRBV30|TRBJ2-4
AWSYGQVDIQY
>-|TRBV5-1|TRBJ2-1
ASRSSYNEQF
>once|TRBV28|TRBJ1-5
ASSLTGRTEGPQH
>-|TRBV4-1|TRBJ1-2
ASSLGTGGEGYGYT
>few|TRBV2|TRBJ1-5
ASSPFSNQPQH
>-|TRBV19|TRBJ1-2
ASREGEEAGYT
>-|TRBV30|TRBJ2-1
AWRKASGYNEQF
>-|TRBV6-4|TRBJ1-5
ASSDSWDTPQH
>-|TRBV6-5|TRBJ1-2
ASRTGGANYGYT
>once|TRBV11-2|TRBJ1-2
ASSLEPGRANYGYT
>-|TRBV7-2|TRBJ1-2
ASSLAGQGMGYT
>-|TRBV11-2|TRBJ2-1
ASSSPERDKFEQF
>-|TRBV11-3|TRBJ1-1
ASSLGTGNTEAF
>-|TRBV6-6|TRBJ1-2
ASSSRDRPNYGYT
>once|TRBV14|TRBJ2-3
ASSQDLHRDTQY
>-|TRBV30|TRBJ1-6
AWSVGQGGSPLH
>-|TRBV2|TRBJ2-5
ASSEASLANQETQY
>-|TRBV5-4|TRBJ2-3
ASSLGTPGTDTQY
>-|TRBV4-1|TRBJ1-2
ASSVGGTGSGYT
>-|TRBV4-1|TRBJ2-2
ASSRGTGGTGELF
>-|TRBV28|TRBJ1-2
ASSPMGDRANYGYT
>-|TRBV19|TRBJ1-2
ASSMSGGRTLRGYT
>-|TRBV6-6|TRBJ2-4
ASSPRDIQY
>-|TRBV27|TRBJ1-2
ASSLRSQNYGYT
>-|TRBV7-6|TRBJ1-3
ASSSNLGNTIY
>-|TRBV7-3|TRBJ2-2
ASSLGDRVRTGELF
>-|TRBV27|TRBJ2-6
ASSPNSGANVLT
>-|TRBV2|TRBJ1-2
ASSTDSSNYGYT
>-|TRBV7-6|TRBJ2-1
ASSLVGWGSEQF
>-|TRBV29-1|TRBJ2-2
SVDEGAKLF